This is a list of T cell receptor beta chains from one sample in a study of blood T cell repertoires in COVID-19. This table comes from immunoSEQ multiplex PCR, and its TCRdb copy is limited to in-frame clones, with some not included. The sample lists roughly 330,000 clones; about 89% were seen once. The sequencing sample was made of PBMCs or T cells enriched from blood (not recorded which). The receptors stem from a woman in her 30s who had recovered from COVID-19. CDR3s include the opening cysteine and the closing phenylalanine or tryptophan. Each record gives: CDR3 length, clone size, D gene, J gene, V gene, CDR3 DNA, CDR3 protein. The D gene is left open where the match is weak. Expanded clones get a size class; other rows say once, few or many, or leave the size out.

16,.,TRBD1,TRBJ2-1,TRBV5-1,TGCGCCAGCAGCTTGGGTACGGACAGGATAAGCAATGAGCAGTTCTTC,CASSLGTDRISNEQFF
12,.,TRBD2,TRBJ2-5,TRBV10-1,TGCGCCAGCGGGGAGGGTCGGAAGACCCAGTACTTC,CASGEGRKTQYF
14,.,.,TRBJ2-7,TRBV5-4,TGTGCCAGCAGCTTGTATCAGGGGACCCACGAGCAGTACTTC,CASSLYQGTHEQYF
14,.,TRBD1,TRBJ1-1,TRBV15,TGTGCCACCAGCCGGCGGACAGGGAACACTGAAGCTTTCTTT,CATSRRTGNTEAFF
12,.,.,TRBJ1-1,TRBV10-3,TGTGCCATAAAGGGAGTGAACACTGAAGCTTTCTTT,CAIKGVNTEAFF
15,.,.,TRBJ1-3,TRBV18,TGTGCCAGCTCACCCGGAGGGTCATCCGGAAACACCATATATTTT,CASSPGGSSGNTIYF
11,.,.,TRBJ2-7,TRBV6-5,TGTGCCACCCTTGGGGCTTACGAGCAGTACTTC,CATLGAYEQYF
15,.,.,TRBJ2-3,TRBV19,TGTGCCAGTAGTCGAGGAATTGCTAGCACAGATACGCAGTATTTT,CASSRGIASTDTQYF
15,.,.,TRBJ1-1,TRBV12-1,TGTGCCAGCAGCCTCCCCAGGAGGGATGACACTGAAGCTTTCTTT,CASSLPRRDDTEAFF
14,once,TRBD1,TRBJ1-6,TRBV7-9,TGTGCCAGCAGGGCCGGGACAGGGGTTTCACCCCTCCACTTT,CASRAGTGVSPLHF
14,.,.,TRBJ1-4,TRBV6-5,TGTGCCAGCAGCCCCTGGGGGGAGGGGGAAAAACTGTTTTTT,CASSPWGEGEKLFF
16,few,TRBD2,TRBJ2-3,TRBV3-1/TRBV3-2,TGTGCCAGCAGCCCCTTAGCGGGGTATAGCACAGATACGCAGTATTTT,CASSPLAGYSTDTQYF
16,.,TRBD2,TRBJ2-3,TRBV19,TGTGCCAGTAGTATCCGGAGCGGGGGGGGTACAGATACGCAGTATTTT,CASSIRSGGGTDTQYF
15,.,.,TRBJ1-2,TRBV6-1,TGTGCCAGCAGTGAACTGCGCGGCACCTCGTATGGCTACACCTTC,CASSELRGTSYGYTF
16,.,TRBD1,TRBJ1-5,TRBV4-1,TGCGCCAGCAGCCAAGATCCAGGGACAGGTTATCAGCCCCAGCATTTT,CASSQDPGTGYQPQHF
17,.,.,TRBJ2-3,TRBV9,TGTGCCAGCAGCGTAGGGGCCCGGTCAGGGTTAACAGATACGCAGTATTTT,CASSVGARSGLTDTQYF
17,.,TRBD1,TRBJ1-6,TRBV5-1,TGCGCCAGCAGCGAACGCCGGGACAGGGAATTTAGTTCACCCCTCCACTTT,CASSERRDREFSSPLHF
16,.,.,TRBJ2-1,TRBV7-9,TGTGCCAGCAGCTCTAGTCCTCAAACCCGATACAATGAGCAGTTCTTC,CASSSSPQTRYNEQFF
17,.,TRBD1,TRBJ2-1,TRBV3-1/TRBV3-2,TGTGCCAGCAGCCAAGATTTTCGACAGGGGAGTCGGGATGAGCAGTTCTTC,CASSQDFRQGSRDEQFF